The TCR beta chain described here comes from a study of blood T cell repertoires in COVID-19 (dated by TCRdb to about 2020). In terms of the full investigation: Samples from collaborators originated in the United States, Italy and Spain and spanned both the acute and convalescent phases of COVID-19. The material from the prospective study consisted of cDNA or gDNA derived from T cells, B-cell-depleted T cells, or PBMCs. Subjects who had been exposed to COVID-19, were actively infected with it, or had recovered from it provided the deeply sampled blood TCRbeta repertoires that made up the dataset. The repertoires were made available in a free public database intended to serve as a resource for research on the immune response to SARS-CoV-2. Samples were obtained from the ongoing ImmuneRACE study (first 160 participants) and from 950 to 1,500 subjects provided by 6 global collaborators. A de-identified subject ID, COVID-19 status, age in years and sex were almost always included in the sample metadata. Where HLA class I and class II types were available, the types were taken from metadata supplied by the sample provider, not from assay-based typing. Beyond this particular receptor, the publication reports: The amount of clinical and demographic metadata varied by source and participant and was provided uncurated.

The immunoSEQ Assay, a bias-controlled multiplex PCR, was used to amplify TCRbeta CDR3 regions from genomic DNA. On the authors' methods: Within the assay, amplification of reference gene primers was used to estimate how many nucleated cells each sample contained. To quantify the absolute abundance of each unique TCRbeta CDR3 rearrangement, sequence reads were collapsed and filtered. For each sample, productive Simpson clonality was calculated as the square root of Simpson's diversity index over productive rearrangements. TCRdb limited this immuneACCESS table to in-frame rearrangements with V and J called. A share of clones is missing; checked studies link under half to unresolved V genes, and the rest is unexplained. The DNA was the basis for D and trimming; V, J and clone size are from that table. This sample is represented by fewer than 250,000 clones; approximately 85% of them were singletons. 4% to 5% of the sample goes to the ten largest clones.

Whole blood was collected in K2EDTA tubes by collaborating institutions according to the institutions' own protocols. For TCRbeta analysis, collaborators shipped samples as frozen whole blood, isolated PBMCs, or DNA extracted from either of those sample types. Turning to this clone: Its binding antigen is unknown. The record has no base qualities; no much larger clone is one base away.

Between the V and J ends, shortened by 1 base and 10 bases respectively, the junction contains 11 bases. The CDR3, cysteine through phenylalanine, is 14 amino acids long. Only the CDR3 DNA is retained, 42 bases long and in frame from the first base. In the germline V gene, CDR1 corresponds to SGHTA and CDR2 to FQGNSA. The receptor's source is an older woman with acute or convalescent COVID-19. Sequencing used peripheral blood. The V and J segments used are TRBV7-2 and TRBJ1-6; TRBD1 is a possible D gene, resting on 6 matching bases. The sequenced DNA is TGTGCCAGCAGCTTAGGGGGGCCAGGATCACCCCTCCACTTT. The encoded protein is CASSLGGPGSPLHF. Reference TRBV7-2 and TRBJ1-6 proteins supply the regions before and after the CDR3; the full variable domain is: GAGVSQSPSNKVTEKGKDVELRCDPISGHTALYWYRQSLGQGLEFLIYFQGNSAPDKSGLPSDRFSAERTGGSVSTLTIQRTQQEDSAVYLCASSLGGPGSPLHFGNGTRLTVT.